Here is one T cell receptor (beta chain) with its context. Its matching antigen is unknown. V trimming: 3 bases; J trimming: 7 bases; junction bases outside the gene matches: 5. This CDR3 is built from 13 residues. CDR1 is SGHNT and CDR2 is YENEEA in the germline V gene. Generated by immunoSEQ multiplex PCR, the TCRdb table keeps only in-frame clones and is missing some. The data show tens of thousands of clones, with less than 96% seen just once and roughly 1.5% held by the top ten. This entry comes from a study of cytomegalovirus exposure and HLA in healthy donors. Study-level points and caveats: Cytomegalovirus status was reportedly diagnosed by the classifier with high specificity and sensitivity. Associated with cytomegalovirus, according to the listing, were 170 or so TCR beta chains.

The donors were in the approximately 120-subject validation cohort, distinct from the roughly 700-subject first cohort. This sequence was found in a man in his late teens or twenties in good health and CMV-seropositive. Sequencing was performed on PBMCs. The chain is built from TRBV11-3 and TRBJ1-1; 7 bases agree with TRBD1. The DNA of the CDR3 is TGTGCCAGCAGCTTTGGGGGACAGAGTGAAGCTTTCTTT. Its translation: CASSFGGQSEAFF. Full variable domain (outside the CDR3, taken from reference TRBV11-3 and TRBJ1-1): EAGVVQSPRYKIIEKKQPVAFWCNPISGHNTLYWYLQNLGQGPELLIRYENEEAVDDSQLPKDRFSAERLKGVDSTLKIQPAELGDSAVYLCASSFGGQSEAFFGQGTRLTVV.